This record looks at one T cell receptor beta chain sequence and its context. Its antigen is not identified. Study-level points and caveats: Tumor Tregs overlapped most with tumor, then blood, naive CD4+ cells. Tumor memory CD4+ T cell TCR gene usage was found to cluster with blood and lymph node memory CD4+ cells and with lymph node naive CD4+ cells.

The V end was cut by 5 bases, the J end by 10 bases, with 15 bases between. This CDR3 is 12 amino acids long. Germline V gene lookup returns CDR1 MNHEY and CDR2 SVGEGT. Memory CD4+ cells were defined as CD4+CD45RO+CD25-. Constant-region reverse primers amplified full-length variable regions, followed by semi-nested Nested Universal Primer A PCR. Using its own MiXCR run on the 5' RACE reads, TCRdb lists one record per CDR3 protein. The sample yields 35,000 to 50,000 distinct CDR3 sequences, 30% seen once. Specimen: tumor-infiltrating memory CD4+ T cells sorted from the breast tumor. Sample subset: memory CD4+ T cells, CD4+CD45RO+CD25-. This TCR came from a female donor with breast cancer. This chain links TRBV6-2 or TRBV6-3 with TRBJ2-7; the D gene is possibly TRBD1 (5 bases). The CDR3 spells CASSNLAGHQYF. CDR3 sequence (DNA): TGTGCCAGCAGTAACCTCGCAGGACATCAGTACTTC.